These 19 T cell receptor beta chains were sequenced from one sample in a study of metastatic and nonmetastatic thyroid tumors. Via MiXCR, TCRdb re-called the PCR reads. The sample shows 25,000 to 35,000 clones, 20% to 25% of them seen only once. Until they underwent thyroid surgery, no patient had received any treatment. Sequencing used blood. Source of these receptors: a female donor with papillary thyroid cancer or a benign thyroid nodule (not recorded which). Some clones in this sample may be carry-over from other donors' samples.

This clone showed up many times. V and J are TRBV15 and TRBJ2-1, with 12 nucleotides matching TRBD2. J gave up 8 bases and V 1 base, and 3 bases lay outside the gene matches. CDR1 and CDR2 from the germline V gene are LNHNV and YYDKDF (reference sequence). This CDR3 is 15 amino acids long. This CDR3 is CATSRGTSGKDEQFF. DNA for the CDR3: TGTGCCACCAGCAGAGGGACTAGCGGGAAGGATGAGCAGTTCTTC.

The sample holds many counts of this clone. The chain combines TRBV2 with TRBJ2-5; either TRBD1 or TRBD2 may fit D (7 bases each). The CDR3 runs to 14 residues. Trimming pared 6 bases from V and 4 bases from J, leaving 15 bases between. Germline V gene sequence: CDR1 SNHLY, CDR2 FYNNEI. The CDR3 reads CASRTTGRVETQYF. The DNA of the CDR3 is TGTGCCAGCAGAACGACAGGGAGGGTAGAGACCCAGTACTTC. Based on the CDR3 plus reference TRBV2 and TRBJ2-5, the full variable domain is EPEVTQTPSHQVTQMGQEVILRCVPISNHLYFYWYRQILGQKVEFLVSFYNNEISEKSEIFDDQFSVERPDGSNFTLKIRSTKLEDSAMYFCASRTTGRVETQYFGPGTRLLVL.

This clone was seen more than once but under ten times. The chain uses TRBV19 and TRBJ2-2; no definite D call. Germline loops: CDR1 LNHDA, CDR2 SQIVND (reference sequence). With 4 bases removed from V and 2 bases from J, the gap between germline ends came to 5 bases. There are 13 residues in the CDR3. CDR3 in amino acids: CASSKHNTGELFF. The CDR3 DNA reads TGTGCCAGTAGTAAACACAACACCGGGGAGCTGTTTTTT.

Remarks on this clone: This same CDR3 is encoded by further DNA sequences in the sample. V gene TRBV12-3 or TRBV12-4 combines with J gene TRBJ2-1; the D gene is possibly TRBD2 (6 bases). This CDR3 spans 17 amino acids. The V gene lost 6 bases and the J gene lost 4 bases, with 22 bases spanning the gap. CDR3 protein: CASSPPIAGGPYNEQFF. The CDR3 DNA reads TGTGCCAGCAGCCCACCGATTGCTGGAGGGCCTTACAATGAGCAGTTCTTC.

This clone was recorded many times. CDR3 sequence reads: CASSRKSGTSGSFAGELFF. In DNA form, the CDR3 reads TGTGCCAGCAGTCGAAAATCAGGGACTAGCGGGAGTTTTGCCGGGGAGCTGTTTTTT. The V and J genes are TRBV3-1 and TRBJ2-2, with 14 nucleotides matching TRBD2. Germline V gene lookup returns CDR1 LGHDT and CDR2 YNNKEL (reference sequence). V was clipped by 6 bases and J by 6 bases; unmatched bases: 15. The CDR3 has 19 amino acids. The whole variable domain, remainder taken from reference TRBV3-1 and TRBJ2-2, is DTAVSQTPKYLVTQMGNDKSIKCEQNLGHDTMYWYKQDSKKFLKIMFSYNNKELIINETVPNRFSPKSPDKAHLNLHINSLELGDSAVYFCASSRKSGTSGSFAGELFFGEGSRLTVL.

This clone was seen a few times. DNA of the CDR3: TGTGCCAACAGACAGTGGCACTACGAGCAGTACTTC. Protein sequence: CANRQWHYEQYF. The V gene is TRBV6-2 or TRBV6-3, the J gene TRBJ2-7, with a weak D call TRBD1 (5 bases). The length of the CDR3 is 12 residues. V lost 10 bases to trimming and J lost 3 bases, with 13 bases between them. CDR1 is MNHEY, CDR2 SVGEGT, per germline.

A note on this clone: A read error may explain this, as a much larger clone is one base away. The J gene is TRBJ2-5, the V gene TRBV29-1; D could derive from TRBD1 or TRBD2 (6 bases each). CDR3 size: 12 residues. V lost 5 bases and J lost 5, with 12 bases in between. The V gene's germline CDR1 is SQVTM and CDR2 ANQGSEA. The CDR3 loop is CSVWGAVETQYF. The CDR3 DNA reads as TGCAGCGTTTGGGGGGCCGTGGAGACCCAGTACTTC.

This clone appeared many times. The rearrangement uses TRBV6-1 and TRBJ1-4, with TRBD1 matching over 8 bases. The CDR3 consists of 14 residues. The germline V gene encodes CDR1 MNHNS and CDR2 SASEGT. Trimming took 4 bases from V and 7 from J; bases not matched to a gene: 5. The CDR3 DNA reads as TGTGCCAGCAGTGCCCAGGGGGCGAGTGAAAAACTGTTTTTT. This codes for CASSAQGASEKLFF.

This clone was seen at least ten times. The J gene is TRBJ1-4, the V gene TRBV12-3 or TRBV12-4, with D maybe TRBD1 (6 bases). The CDR3 is made up of 14 amino acids. Trimming removed 2 bases from V and 7 bases from J, with 11 bases in between. The CDR3 DNA reads TGTGCCAGCAGTTTACACAGGGAGGGTGAAAAACTGTTTTTT. This gives the protein CASSLHREGEKLFF.

This clone is deemed medium-sized. The chain joins TRBV19 to TRBJ1-2; D possibly corresponds to TRBD1 (6 bases). This CDR3 is 14 amino acids long. Per germline, CDR1 LNHDA and CDR2 SQIVND (reference sequence). Trimming removed 4 bases from V and 8 bases from J, with 17 bases in between. CDR3 DNA: TGTGCCAGTAGTAGCCCAGGGGCCTGGGGAGGCTACACCTTC. It encodes CASSSPGAWGGYTF.

This clone showed up many times. Being one base from a much bigger clone, this may be a read error. The gene calls are TRBV28 and TRBJ2-1; 9 nucleotides align to TRBD1. Trimming cost V 3 bases and J 2 bases; bases outside gene matches: 2. Germline CDR1 MDHEN, CDR2 SYDVKM. The CDR3 has 15 residues. CDR3 amino acids: CASSLRDRAYNEQFF. In DNA form, the CDR3 reads TGTGCCAGCAGTTTGAGGGACAGGGCCTACAATGAGCAGTTCTTC.

Note on this clone: The conserved phenylalanine or tryptophan normally closing the CDR3 is absent here, so this likely arose from a read error. The rearrangement joins TRBV9 to TRBJ2-5; maybe TRBD2 (6 bases). The CDR3 contains 15 residues. V dropped 0 bases and J dropped 2 bases, with 11 bases sitting between them. The germline V gene encodes CDR1 SGDLS and CDR2 YYNGEE. The CDR3 region is CASSVGEEWQETQYY. The CDR3 DNA reads TGTGCCAGCAGCGTAGGGGAGGAGTGGCAAGAGACCCAGTACTAC.

This clone has at least ten counts. V is TRBV4-3 and J is TRBJ2-5; D is perhaps TRBD1 (5 bases). CDR3 size: 14 residues. Between the trimmed V and J ends, which lost 0 bases and 7 bases, there was a span of 12 bases. Per germline, CDR1 LGHNA and CDR2 YSLEER. CDR3 sequence reads: CASSQDQGLWTQYF. CDR3 bases: TGCGCCAGCAGCCAAGACCAGGGCCTCTGGACCCAGTACTTC.

This sequence joins TRBV14 and TRBJ2-1, with D tentatively TRBD1 (6 bases). V shed 1 base and J shed 9 bases, with 13 bases lying between them. Germline CDR1 is SGHDN and CDR2 is FVKESK. The CDR3 is 14 amino acids. CDR3 sequence: CASSQVMVGAEQFF. As DNA, the CDR3 is TGTGCCAGCAGCCAAGTAATGGTGGGGGCTGAGCAGTTCTTC.

Many counts were recorded for this clone. V usage is TRBV27 and J usage is TRBJ1-6; D is possibly TRBD1 (6 bases). V dropped 6 bases and J dropped 9 bases, with 21 bases sitting between them. The germline gives CDR1 MNHEY, CDR2 SMNVEV (reference sequence). The CDR3 is made up of 16 amino acids. CDR3: CASSYSTGFFGSPLHF. In nucleotides, the CDR3 is TGTGCCAGCAGCTACTCAACAGGGTTTTTTGGTTCACCCCTCCACTTT.

In its sample, this clone was seen many times. V is TRBV30 and J is TRBJ1-5; a possible D gene is TRBD1 (6 bases). This CDR3 is 14 amino acids long. Germline values: CDR1 GTSNPN, CDR2 SVGIG (reference sequence). Deletions cut 5 bases from V and 4 bases from J, with 15 bases between. This chain's CDR3 is CAWEGQGLNQPQHF. In DNA, the CDR3 is TGTGCCTGGGAGGGACAAGGGCTAAATCAGCCCCAGCATTTT.

This clone rates as medium-sized. The chain couples TRBV28 to TRBJ2-7, with D uncertain. CDR1 is MDHEN and CDR2 is SYDVKM in the germline V gene. This CDR3 is built from 12 residues. V lost 7 bases, J lost 4 bases, and 11 bases lay in between. The CDR3 nucleotides read TGTGCCAGCAAGGGCACGAGTTACGAGCAGTACTTC. Its protein is CASKGTSYEQYF.

Ten or more counts support this clone. The CDR3 DNA reads TGTGCCAGCAGTTACTCGCAGCCGGGGTTTTATGGCTACACCTTC. It specifies CASSYSQPGFYGYTF. The rearrangement links TRBV6-5 to TRBJ1-2; D remains ambiguous. The V and J ends lost 0 bases and 5 bases respectively, with 13 bases between them. CDR1 is MNHEY and CDR2 is SVGAGI in the germline V gene. The CDR3 contains 15 residues.

In regard to this clone: Given the absence of the conserved phenylalanine or tryptophan at the CDR3 end, a read error is likely. It is unclear where the CDR3 begins or ends on the DNA, so no DNA is shown, and the CDR3 is as TCRdb lists it. This chain uses TRBV12-3 or TRBV12-4 with TRBJ1-1. The CDR3 totals 12 residues, both ends included. The CDR3 here is CASSRLRRDAIY.